A single sample is the source of the 12 T cell receptor beta chains below, sequenced in a study of response to subunit inactivated influenza vaccine. MiXCR was run by TCRdb on the RT-PCR reads, yielding one entry per CDR3 protein. The table lists roughly 700,000 distinct CDR3 sequences, around a sixth of them singletons, with around a tenth in the top ten. The specimen comprised PBMCs from blood, sampled 12 days after vaccination. The receptors derive from a man aged 50 or older who received an inactivated influenza vaccine.

The V gene is TRBV12-3 or TRBV12-4, the J gene TRBJ2-7; D is perhaps TRBD1 (6 bases). The CDR3 totals 16 residues. V lost 2 bases to trimming and J lost 0 bases, with 14 bases between them. CDR3 coding DNA: TGTGCCAGCAGTTTAATGGGACACTCCAGCTCCTACGAGCAGTACTTC. This codes for CASSLMGHSSSYEQYF.

This clonotype was observed a handful of times. The V and J genes are TRBV27 and TRBJ2-1; D is ambiguous. The CDR3 is 15 residues long. In germline, CDR1 is MNHEY, CDR2 SMNVEV (reference sequence). Trimming took 4 bases from V and 2 from J, leaving 12 bases between them. CDR3 DNA: TGTGCCAGCAGTTCCCGTACTTCCACCTACAATGAGCAGTTCTTC. Protein: CASSSRTSTYNEQFF.

In this sample, this clonotype turned up many times. CDR3 DNA sequence: TGCAGTGCTAGAGAAGATATCCGAGCGGGCCTCACAGATACGCAGTATTTT. Residues: CSAREDIRAGLTDTQYF. The chain combines TRBV20-1 with TRBJ2-3; weak D call: TRBD2 (6 bases). CDR1 DFQATT and CDR2 SNEGSKA come from the germline V gene (reference sequence). The CDR3 contains 17 residues. The V end lost 0 bases, the J end lost 2 bases, and 18 bases lay between the germline ends.

This chain joins TRBV7-2 and TRBJ1-5; no firm D call. CDR3 size: 15 residues. Germline V gene sequence: CDR1 SGHTA, CDR2 FQGNSA. V was clipped by 1 base and J by 4 bases, with 11 bases between them. CDR3 sequence: CASSLDSGGNQPQHF. The DNA for the CDR3 is TGTGCCAGCAGCTTAGACTCAGGAGGAAATCAGCCCCAGCATTTT.

The CDR3 region is CASSYGTLTFGEQYF. The CDR3 bases are TGTGCCAGCAGTTACGGCACCCTCACATTCGGCGAGCAGTACTTC. V gene TRBV6-2 or TRBV6-3 combines with J gene TRBJ2-7; D unclear. The germline V and J ends were trimmed by 2 bases and 6 bases, with 17 bases remaining between them. Looked up from germline, CDR1 is MNHEY and CDR2 is SVGEGT. The CDR3 sequence is 15 residues long.

The table lists this clonotype with a few counts. As DNA, the CDR3 is TGTGCCAGCAAGTCGACGGGGGGGCTGAATGAGCAGTTCTTC. This codes for CASKSTGGLNEQFF. This chain joins TRBV7-2 and TRBJ2-1, with TRBD2 matching 8 bases. V trimming: 7 bases; J trimming: 7 bases; junction bases outside the gene matches: 9. The CDR3 loop spans 14 amino acids. Per germline, CDR1 SGHTA and CDR2 FQGNSA.

This clonotype was detected a few times. The chain is built from TRBV7-6 and TRBJ1-4, with TRBD1 identical over 9 bases. CDR3 length equals 16 residues. Trimming at V came to 2 bases and at J to 5 bases, leaving 6 bases not matched to a gene. Germline-derived CDR1 and CDR2 are SGHVS and FNYEAQ. The CDR3 loop reads CASSLLPTGGNEKLFF. The CDR3 DNA reads as TGTGCCAGCAGCTTACTCCCGACAGGGGGAAATGAAAAACTGTTTTTT.

This chain links TRBV11-1 with TRBJ2-1, with TRBD2 matching 11 bases. The CDR3 loop spans 18 amino acids. Trimming cost V 1 base and J 3 bases; bases outside gene matches: 8. Per the germline V gene, CDR1 is SGHAT and CDR2 is FQDESV (reference sequence). The CDR3 loop is CASSLVATSGMGYNEQFF. The CDR3, as DNA: TGTGCCAGCAGCTTAGTTGCGACTAGCGGGATGGGCTACAATGAGCAGTTCTTC.

Only a few counts were recorded for this clonotype. V is TRBV19 and J is TRBJ1-5, with no clear D. V shed 4 bases and J shed 6 bases, with 19 bases lying between them. In germline, CDR1 is LNHDA, CDR2 SQIVND (reference sequence). CDR3 size: 16 residues. CDR3 amino acids: CASSTGVGGWGQPQHF. CDR3 DNA: TGTGCCAGTAGTACCGGAGTGGGTGGGTGGGGTCAGCCCCAGCATTTT.

The chain carries TRBV3-1 and TRBJ2-7, with D perhaps being TRBD1 or TRBD2 (6 bases each). The CDR3 is 15 residues long. Between the trimmed V and J ends, which lost 4 bases and 3 bases, there was a span of 16 bases. The germline CDR1 and CDR2 sequences are LGHDT and YNNKEL (reference sequence). CDR3: CASSPYGGGGYEQYF. The CDR3 coding sequence is TGTGCCAGCAGCCCCTACGGCGGAGGGGGCTACGAGCAGTACTTC.

The rearrangement uses TRBV5-1 and TRBJ2-5; 12 bases line up with TRBD2. J lost 5 bases, V lost 4 bases, and 6 bases had no gene match. The germline CDR1 and CDR2 sequences are SGHRS and YFSETQ. CDR3 length: 15 residues. CDR3 nucleotides: TGCGCCAGCAGCACCGGGACTAGCGGGTTTGAGACCCAGTACTTC. Its translation is CASSTGTSGFETQYF. The full variable domain, completed using reference TRBV5-1 and TRBJ2-5, is KAGVTQTPRYLIKTRGQQVTLSCSPISGHRSVSWYQQTPGQGLQFLFEYFSETQRNKGNFPGRFSGRQFSNSRSEMNVSTLELGDSALYLCASSTGTSGFETQYFGPGTRLLVL.

This clonotype has just a few counts. The V gene is TRBV7-9, the J gene TRBJ2-2, with a tentative D call TRBD1 (6 bases). CDR3 size: 14 residues. Germline CDR1 and CDR2: SEHNR and FQNEAQ (reference sequence). V was cut by 5 bases and J by 6 bases, with 13 bases left in between. DNA of the CDR3: TGTGCCAGCAGCCCCGGTAGGGGGTCCGGGGAGCTGTTTTTT. Its protein is CASSPGRGSGELFF. Full variable domain (remainder filled in from reference TRBV7-9 and TRBJ2-2): DTGVSQNPRHKITKRGQNVTFRCDPISEHNRLYWYRQTLGQGPEFLTYFQNEAQLEKSRLLSDRFSAERPKGSFSTLEIQRTEQGDSAMYLCASSPGRGSGELFFGEGSRLTVL.